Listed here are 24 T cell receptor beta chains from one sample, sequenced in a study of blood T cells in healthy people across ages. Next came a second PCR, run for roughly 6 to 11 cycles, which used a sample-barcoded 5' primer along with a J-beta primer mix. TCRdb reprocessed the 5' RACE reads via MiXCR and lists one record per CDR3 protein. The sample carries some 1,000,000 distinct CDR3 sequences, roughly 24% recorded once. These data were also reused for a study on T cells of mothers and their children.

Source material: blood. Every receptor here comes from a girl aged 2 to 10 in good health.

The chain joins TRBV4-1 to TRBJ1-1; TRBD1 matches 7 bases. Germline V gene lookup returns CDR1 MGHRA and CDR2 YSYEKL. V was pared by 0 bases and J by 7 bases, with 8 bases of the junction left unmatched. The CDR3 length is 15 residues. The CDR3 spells CASSQDGVGTDEAFF. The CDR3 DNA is TGCGCCAGCAGCCAAGATGGAGTAGGGACAGATGAAGCTTTCTTT.

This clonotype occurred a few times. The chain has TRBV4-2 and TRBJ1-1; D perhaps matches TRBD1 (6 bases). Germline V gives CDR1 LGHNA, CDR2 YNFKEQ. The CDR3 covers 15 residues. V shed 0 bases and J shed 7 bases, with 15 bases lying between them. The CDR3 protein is CASSQEEGVKDEAFF. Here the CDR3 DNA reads TGTGCCAGCAGCCAAGAAGAGGGGGTAAAGGATGAAGCTTTCTTT.

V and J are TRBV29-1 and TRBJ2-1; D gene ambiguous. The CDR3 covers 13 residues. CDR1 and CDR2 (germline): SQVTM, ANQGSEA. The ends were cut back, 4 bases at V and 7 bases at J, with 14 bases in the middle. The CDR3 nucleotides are TGCAGCGTTGGAAGGTGGGATAGGAATGAGCAGTTCTTC. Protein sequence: CSVGRWDRNEQFF.

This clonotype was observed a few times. CDR3 sequence reads: CASRPGQGLGGTQYF. As DNA, the CDR3 is TGTGCCAGCAGGCCGGGACAGGGATTGGGGGGGACCCAGTACTTC. This chain links TRBV6-5 with TRBJ2-1; TRBD1 matches at 9 bases. The end of the DNA is better explained by TRBJ2-5, so the J call may be wrong. Germline assignment: CDR1 MNHEY and CDR2 SVGAGI. The CDR3 contains 15 residues.

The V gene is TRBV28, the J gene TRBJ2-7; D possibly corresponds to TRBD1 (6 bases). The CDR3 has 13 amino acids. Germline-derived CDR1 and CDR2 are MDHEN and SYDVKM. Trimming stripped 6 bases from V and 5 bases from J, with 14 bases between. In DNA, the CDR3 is TGTGCCAGCAGCAGAGGGGGTACCCACGAGCAGTACTTC. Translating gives CASSRGGTHEQYF.

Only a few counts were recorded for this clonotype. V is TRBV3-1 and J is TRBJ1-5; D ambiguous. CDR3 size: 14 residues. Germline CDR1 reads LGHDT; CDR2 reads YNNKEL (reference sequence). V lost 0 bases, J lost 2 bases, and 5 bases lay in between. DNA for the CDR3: TGTGCCAGCAGCCAAGATCGGCGCAATCAGCCCCAGCATTTT. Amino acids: CASSQDRRNQPQHF.

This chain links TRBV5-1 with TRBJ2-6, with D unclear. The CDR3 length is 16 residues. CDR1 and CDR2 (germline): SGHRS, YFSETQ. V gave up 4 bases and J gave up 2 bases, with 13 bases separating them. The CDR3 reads CASSPVVGPGANVLTF. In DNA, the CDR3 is TGCGCCAGCAGCCCCGTAGTGGGTCCTGGGGCCAACGTCCTGACTTTC.

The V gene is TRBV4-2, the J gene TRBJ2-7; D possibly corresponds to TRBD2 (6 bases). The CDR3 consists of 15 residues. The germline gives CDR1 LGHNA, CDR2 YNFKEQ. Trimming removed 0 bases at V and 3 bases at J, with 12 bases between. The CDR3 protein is CASSQEQGGVYEQYF. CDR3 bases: TGTGCCAGCAGCCAAGAGCAGGGAGGAGTCTACGAGCAGTACTTC.

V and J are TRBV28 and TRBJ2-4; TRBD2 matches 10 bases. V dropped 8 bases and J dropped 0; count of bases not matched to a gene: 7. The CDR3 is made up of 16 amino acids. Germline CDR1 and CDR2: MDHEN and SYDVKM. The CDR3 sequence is CASRPSGRVAKNIQYF. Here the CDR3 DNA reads TGTGCCAGCCGACCCAGCGGGAGGGTAGCCAAAAACATTCAGTACTTC.

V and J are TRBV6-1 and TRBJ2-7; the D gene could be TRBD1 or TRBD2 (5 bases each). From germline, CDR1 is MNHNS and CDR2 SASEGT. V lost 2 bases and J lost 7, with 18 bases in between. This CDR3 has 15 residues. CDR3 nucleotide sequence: TGTGCCAGCAGTGAATCGGTCGGGACGGGAAATGAGCAGTACTTC. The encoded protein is CASSESVGTGNEQYF.

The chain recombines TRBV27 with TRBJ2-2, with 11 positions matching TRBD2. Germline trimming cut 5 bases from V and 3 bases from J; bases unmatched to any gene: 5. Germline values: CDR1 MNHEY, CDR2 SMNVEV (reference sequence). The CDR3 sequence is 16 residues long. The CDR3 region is CASSHTGLADTGELFF. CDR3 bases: TGTGCCAGCAGTCACACGGGACTAGCGGACACCGGGGAGCTGTTTTTT.

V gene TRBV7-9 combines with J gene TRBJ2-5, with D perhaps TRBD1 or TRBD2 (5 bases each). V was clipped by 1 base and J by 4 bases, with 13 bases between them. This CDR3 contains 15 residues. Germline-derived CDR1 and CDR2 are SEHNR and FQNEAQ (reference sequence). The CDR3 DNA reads TGTGCCAGCAGCTTAGTATCCGCTGGGGGAGAGACCCAGTACTTC. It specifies CASSLVSAGGETQYF.

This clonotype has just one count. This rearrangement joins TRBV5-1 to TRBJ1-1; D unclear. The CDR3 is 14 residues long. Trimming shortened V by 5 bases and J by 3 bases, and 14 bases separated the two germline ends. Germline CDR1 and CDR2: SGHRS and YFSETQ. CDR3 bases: TGCGCCAGCAGTCGGACGACCATGGACACTGAAGCTTTCTTT. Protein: CASSRTTMDTEAFF.

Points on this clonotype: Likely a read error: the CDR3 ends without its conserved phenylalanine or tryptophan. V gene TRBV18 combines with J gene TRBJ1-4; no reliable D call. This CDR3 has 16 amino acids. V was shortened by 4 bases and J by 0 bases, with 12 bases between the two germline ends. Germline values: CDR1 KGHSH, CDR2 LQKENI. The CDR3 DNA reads TGTGCCAGCTCACGAAACGAGTTTGCAACTAATGAAAAACTGTTTCTT. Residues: CASSRNEFATNEKLFL.

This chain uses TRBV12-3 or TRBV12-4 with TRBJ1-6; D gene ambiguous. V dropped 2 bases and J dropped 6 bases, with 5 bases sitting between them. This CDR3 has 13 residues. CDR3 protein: CASSLMGNSPLHF. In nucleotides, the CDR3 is TGTGCCAGCAGTTTAATGGGTAATTCACCCCTCCACTTT.

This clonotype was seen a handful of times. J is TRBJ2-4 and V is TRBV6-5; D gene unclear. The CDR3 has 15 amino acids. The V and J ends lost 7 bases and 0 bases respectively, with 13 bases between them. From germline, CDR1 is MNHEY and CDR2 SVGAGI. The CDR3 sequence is CASTLIGLAKNIQYF. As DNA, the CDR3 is TGTGCCAGCACGTTAATCGGTCTAGCCAAAAACATTCAGTACTTC.

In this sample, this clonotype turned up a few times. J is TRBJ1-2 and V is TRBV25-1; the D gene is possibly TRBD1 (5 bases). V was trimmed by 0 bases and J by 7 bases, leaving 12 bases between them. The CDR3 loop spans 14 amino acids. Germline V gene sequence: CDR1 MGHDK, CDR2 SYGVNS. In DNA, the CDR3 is TGTGCCAGCAGTGAATATGGGGCTATAGGTGGCTACACCTTC. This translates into CASSEYGAIGGYTF.

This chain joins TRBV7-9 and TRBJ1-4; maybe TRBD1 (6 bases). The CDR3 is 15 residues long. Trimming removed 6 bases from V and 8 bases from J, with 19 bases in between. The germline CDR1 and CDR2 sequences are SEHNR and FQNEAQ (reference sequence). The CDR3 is CASSFKGGLGEKLFF. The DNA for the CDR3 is TGTGCCAGCAGTTTCAAAGGGGGTCTAGGCGAAAAACTGTTTTTT.

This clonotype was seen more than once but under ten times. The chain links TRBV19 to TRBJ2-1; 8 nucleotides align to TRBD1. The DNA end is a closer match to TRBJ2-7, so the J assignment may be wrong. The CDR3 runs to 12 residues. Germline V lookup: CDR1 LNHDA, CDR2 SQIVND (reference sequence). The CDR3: CASSNRGMEQYF. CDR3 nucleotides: TGTGCCAGTAGTAACAGGGGGATGGAGCAGTACTTC.

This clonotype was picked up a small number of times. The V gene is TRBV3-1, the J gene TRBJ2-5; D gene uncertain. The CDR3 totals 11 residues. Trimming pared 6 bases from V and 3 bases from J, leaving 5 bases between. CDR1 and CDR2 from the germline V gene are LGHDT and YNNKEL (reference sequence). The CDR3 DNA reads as TGTGCCAGCAGAGGCAAAGAGACCCAGTACTTC. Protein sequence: CASRGKETQYF.

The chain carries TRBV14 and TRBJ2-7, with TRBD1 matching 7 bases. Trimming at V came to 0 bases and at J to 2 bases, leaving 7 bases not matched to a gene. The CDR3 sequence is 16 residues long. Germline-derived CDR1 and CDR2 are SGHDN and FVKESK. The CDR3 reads CASSQDLGTDPYEQYF. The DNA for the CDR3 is TGTGCCAGCAGCCAAGACCTAGGGACAGACCCCTACGAGCAGTACTTC.

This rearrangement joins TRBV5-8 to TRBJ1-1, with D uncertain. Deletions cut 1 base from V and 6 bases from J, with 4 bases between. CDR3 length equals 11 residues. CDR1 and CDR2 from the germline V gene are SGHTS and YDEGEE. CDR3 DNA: TGTGCCAGCAGCTTGTGGGCTGAAGCTTTCTTT. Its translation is CASSLWAEAFF. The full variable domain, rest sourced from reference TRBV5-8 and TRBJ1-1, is EAGVTQSPTHLIKTRGQQATLRCSPISGHTSVYWYQQALGLGLQFLLWYDEGEERNRGNFPPRFSGRQFPNYSSELNVNALELEDSALYLCASSLWAEAFFGQGTRLTVV.

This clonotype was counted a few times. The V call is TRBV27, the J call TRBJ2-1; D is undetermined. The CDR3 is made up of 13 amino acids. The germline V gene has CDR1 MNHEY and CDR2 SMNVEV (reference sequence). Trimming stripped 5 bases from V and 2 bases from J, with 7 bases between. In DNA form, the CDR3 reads TGTGCCAGCAGTGGAGATGCCTACAATGAGCAGTTCTTC. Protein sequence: CASSGDAYNEQFF.

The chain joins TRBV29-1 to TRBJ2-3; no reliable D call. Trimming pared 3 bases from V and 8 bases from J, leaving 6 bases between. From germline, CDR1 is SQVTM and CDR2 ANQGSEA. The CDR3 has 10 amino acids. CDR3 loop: CSVDLGTQYF. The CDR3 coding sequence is TGCAGCGTTGATTTGGGTACGCAGTATTTT.